This T cell receptor (beta chain) was sequenced for a study of cytomegalovirus exposure and HLA in healthy donors. About the research overall: The 600 to 800 first-cohort repertoires shared a platform with the approximately 110 validation repertoires, as reported in a later analysis. Study-wide points: CMV antigen specificity of a few CMV-associated chains was confirmed in vitro. Most TCR sequences were rare, but some public TCRs occurred in many donors. Reported performance of the classifier showed diagnosis of cytomegalovirus status with high specificity and sensitivity.

In regard to this clone: As yet, its antigen is unknown.

CDR3 length: 12 residues. V lost 4 bases, J lost 5 bases, and 6 bases lay in between. Germline CDR1 and CDR2: SNHLY and FYNNEI. Produced via immunoSEQ multiplex PCR; TCRdb's table is partial and in-frame only. The sample consists of some 69,000 clones, just over 95% of them appearing once. The TCR sequence derives from a woman aged 18 to 35 in good health and CMV-seropositive. The chain employs TRBV2 and TRBJ1-5, with D unclear. What was sequenced was PBMCs. In nucleotides, the CDR3 is TGTGCCAGCAGTGGGGGAGATCAGCCCCAGCATTTT. Protein sequence: CASSGGDQPQHF.